This is a list of T cell receptor beta chains from one sample in a study of blood T cells in healthy people across ages. TCRdb passed the 5' RACE reads through MiXCR, listing each CDR3 protein once. The sample lists about 900,000 distinct CDR3 sequences; 60% to 80% were seen once. Source material: blood. These receptors were collected from a man aged 30 to 45 in good health. The CDR3 runs from the conserved cysteine through the conserved F or W. Each record gives: CDR3 protein, clone size, V gene. Only part of the rows carry a size: once, few, many, or a class if the clone is expanded.

CDR3aa: CASRNGQGFYEQYF
abundance: .
v_gene: TRBV7-2

CDR3aa: CASSLVHQGMAADTQYF
abundance: .
v_gene: TRBV7-2

CDR3aa: CASSQELGTSGEEETQYF
abundance: .
v_gene: TRBV4-3

CDR3aa: CAISEQGAPYEQYF
abundance: .
v_gene: TRBV10-3

CDR3aa: CASSPGPFSYEQYF
abundance: .
v_gene: TRBV28

CDR3aa: CASSYPGLRGNNEQFF
abundance: .
v_gene: TRBV6-2/TRBV6-3

CDR3aa: CASSFTTGVTSPLHF
abundance: .
v_gene: TRBV27

CDR3aa: CSASAGSLGATNEKLFF
abundance: once
v_gene: TRBV20-1

CDR3aa: CASSLGTGAGGSTEQYF
abundance: .
v_gene: TRBV5-1

CDR3aa: CASYRGGGTYQETQYF
abundance: .
v_gene: TRBV5-1

CDR3aa: CASSPDGPTSTNEKLFF
abundance: .
v_gene: TRBV18

CDR3aa: CAGGGGQETQYF
abundance: few
v_gene: TRBV5-5

CDR3aa: CASSFPGGTSTDTQYF
abundance: .
v_gene: TRBV7-9

CDR3aa: CASSPQLAGVTYEQYF
abundance: .
v_gene: TRBV28

CDR3aa: CASSQVGLLGDTQYF
abundance: .
v_gene: TRBV3-1

CDR3aa: CASSVRGREQYF
abundance: .
v_gene: TRBV7-2

CDR3aa: CASSFIQGASDTQYF
abundance: .
v_gene: TRBV28

CDR3aa: CASSLDVSGGSDSHEQYF
abundance: once
v_gene: TRBV7-2